Shown below are 32 T cell receptor beta chains from a single sample sequenced in a study of beta chain features in type 1 diabetes. Reverse transcribing all isolated RNA meant expressed TCRB transcripts were sequenced. Only in-frame clones appear in the TCRdb table, and some are missing; sequencing was by immunoSEQ multiplex PCR. The sample yields a few hundred thousand clones, more than 13% seen once. Sequenced: naive CD4+ T cells from blood. The receptors were sampled from a woman aged 18-29 years in good health.

This clone was seen only a few times. This rearrangement joins TRBV28 to TRBJ2-1; D might be TRBD1 (6 bases). The length of the CDR3 is 12 residues. Germline V gene data show CDR1 as MDHEN and CDR2 as SYDVKM. The germline V and J ends were trimmed by 4 bases and 8 bases, with 9 bases remaining between them. CDR3 sequence: CASSSSGDEQFF. The CDR3 region has the DNA TGTGCCAGCAGTTCCTCAGGGGATGAGCAGTTCTTC.

The chain carries TRBV5-4 and TRBJ2-3, with 10 bases aligning to TRBD1. Trimming at V came to 1 base and at J to 5 bases, leaving 4 bases not matched to a gene. Germline V gene lookup returns CDR1 SGHNT and CDR2 YYREEE (reference sequence). The CDR3 is made up of 15 amino acids. CDR3 region: CASSLRQGAGDTQYF. Written as DNA, the CDR3 is TGTGCCAGCAGCTTGCGACAGGGGGCGGGAGATACGCAGTATTTT.

The rearrangement joins TRBV7-9 to TRBJ2-7; tentative D call: TRBD2 (5 bases). The CDR3 is 14 residues long. V was trimmed by 5 bases and J by 0 bases, leaving 11 bases between them. Germline V CDR1 and CDR2: SEHNR, FQNEAQ (reference sequence). CDR3 amino acids: CASSPEGGSYEQYF. The CDR3 coding sequence is TGTGCCAGCAGCCCAGAGGGCGGCTCCTACGAGCAGTACTTC.

This clone was seen a few times. The V and J genes are TRBV5-4 and TRBJ1-2; a possible D gene is TRBD1 (6 bases). CDR1 and CDR2 (germline): SGHNT, YYREEE (reference sequence). The CDR3 loop spans 13 amino acids. Trimming cost V 1 base and J 4 bases, with 8 bases left between them. This CDR3 reads CASSLNRVYGYTF. The CDR3 coding sequence is TGTGCCAGCAGCTTGAACAGGGTCTATGGCTACACCTTC.

J is TRBJ2-7 and V is TRBV7-9, with 7 bases that match TRBD2. The CDR3 totals 16 residues. V shed 3 bases, J shed 3 bases, and the junction held 11 bases outside the gene matches. From germline, CDR1 is SEHNR and CDR2 FQNEAQ (reference sequence). CDR3 DNA: TGTGCCAGCAGCTTGAAGAGGGAGCGGGGAGACTACGAGCAGTACTTC. It yields the protein CASSLKRERGDYEQYF.

This clone was picked up one time. The rearrangement joins TRBV30 to TRBJ1-1, with D possibly matching TRBD1 (5 bases). The V end was cut by 2 bases, the J end by 5 bases, with 9 bases between. The CDR3 consists of 12 residues. Germline-derived CDR1 and CDR2 are GTSNPN and SVGIG (reference sequence). The CDR3: CAWSWGGTEAFF. The CDR3 nucleotides read TGTGCCTGGAGTTGGGGGGGGACTGAAGCTTTCTTT.

The CDR3 bases are TGTGCCAGCAGTTTACCACGGACAGGACCCAATGAGCAGTTCTTC. Its protein product is CASSLPRTGPNEQFF. The rearrangement links TRBV6-1 to TRBJ2-1, with 7 positions matching TRBD1. Germline V lookup: CDR1 MNHNS, CDR2 SASEGT. The CDR3 runs to 15 residues. Unmatched junction bases numbered 10, after V lost 5 bases and J lost 6 bases.

The J gene is TRBJ1-4, the V gene TRBV28, with 7 bases aligning to TRBD1. V shed 3 bases, J shed 14 bases, and the junction held 12 bases outside the gene matches. The length of the CDR3 is 14 residues. Per germline, CDR1 MDHEN and CDR2 SYDVKM. CDR3 DNA sequence: TGTGCCAGCAGTTTGGCGGACCCCAGGGGGAACCTGTTTTTT. It yields the protein CASSLADPRGNLFF. The entire variable domain, with the rest obtained from reference TRBV28 and TRBJ1-4, is as follows: DVKVTQSSRYLVKRTGEKVFLECVQDMDHENMFWYRQDPGLGLRLIYFSYDVKMKEKGDIPEGYSVSREKKERFSLILESASTNQTSMYLCASSLADPRGNLFFGSGTQLSVL.

This clone was counted between two and nine times. The chain is built from TRBV7-6 and TRBJ1-4; D is possibly TRBD1 (5 bases). Germline loops: CDR1 SGHVS, CDR2 FNYEAQ. This CDR3 contains 14 residues. Trimming took off 1 base at V and 5 bases at J, with 8 bases between the two ends. The CDR3: CASSLGQKNEKLFF. The CDR3 DNA reads as TGTGCCAGCAGCTTAGGACAGAAGAATGAAAAACTGTTTTTT.

V usage is TRBV7-9 and J usage is TRBJ2-7; D is possibly TRBD1 (7 bases). V dropped 1 base and J dropped 5 bases, with 12 bases sitting between them. The CDR3 consists of 14 residues. The germline gives CDR1 SEHNR, CDR2 FQNEAQ (reference sequence). In nucleotides, the CDR3 is TGTGCCAGCAGCTTAGGCAGGGGGGACAACGAGCAGTACTTC. Amino acid sequence: CASSLGRGDNEQYF. The whole variable domain, filled in from reference TRBV7-9 and TRBJ2-7, reads DTGVSQNPRHKITKRGQNVTFRCDPISEHNRLYWYRQTLGQGPEFLTYFQNEAQLEKSRLLSDRFSAERPKGSFSTLEIQRTEQGDSAMYLCASSLGRGDNEQYFGPGTRLTVT.

The chain is built from TRBV19 and TRBJ2-1; TRBD1 aligns across 10 bases. The ends lost 6 bases at V and 5 bases at J; junction bases unmatched: 10. Germline loops: CDR1 LNHDA, CDR2 SQIVND (reference sequence). The CDR3 is 16 residues long. CDR3 bases: TGTGCCAGTAGCCCCCAGGACAGGGGGTTACACAATGAGCAGTTCTTC. It translates to CASSPQDRGLHNEQFF.

This clone has more than one count but fewer than ten. The chain combines TRBV6-1 with TRBJ2-5, with 7 bases matching TRBD2. V was clipped by 4 bases and J by 2 bases; unmatched bases: 1. The CDR3 is made up of 13 amino acids. Germline V gene data show CDR1 as MNHNS and CDR2 as SASEGT. In DNA form, the CDR3 reads TGTGCCAGCAGTGTTAGCGGGCAAGAGACCCAGTACTTC. Its translation: CASSVSGQETQYF.

In its sample, this clone was seen a few times. The J gene is TRBJ2-1, the V gene TRBV19; 12 bases agree with TRBD2. Trimming took 1 base from V and 5 from J; bases not matched to a gene: 12. The CDR3 extends over 19 amino acids. Germline lookup yields CDR1 LNHDA and CDR2 SQIVND (reference sequence). CDR3 nucleotides: TGTGCCAGTAGTATAGGGTCTAGCGGGAGGGCCGGCTACGACAATGAGCAGTTCTTC. Its translation: CASSIGSSGRAGYDNEQFF.

This clone showed up just once. V gene TRBV4-2 combines with J gene TRBJ1-2; 9 bases agree with TRBD1. The trim removed 0 bases at V and 3 bases at J, leaving 5 bases unmatched. Germline V gives CDR1 LGHNA, CDR2 YNFKEQ. This CDR3 contains 16 residues. The CDR3 nucleotides read TGTGCCAGCAGCCAAGAATGGACAGGGGTGGACTATGGCTACACCTTC. Translating gives CASSQEWTGVDYGYTF.

V gene TRBV5-5 combines with J gene TRBJ2-3, with 8 bases aligning to TRBD2. This CDR3 is 16 amino acids long. Trimming took 5 bases from V and 1 from J; bases not matched to a gene: 9. Germline V lookup: CDR1 SGHKS, CDR2 YYEKEE (reference sequence). CDR3 loop: CASRPRLAIGTDTQYF. The DNA for the CDR3 is TGTGCCAGCAGACCCCGACTAGCGATTGGCACAGATACGCAGTATTTT.

This clone appeared a few times. The chain has TRBV29-1 and TRBJ2-7; D is unresolved. The germline CDR1 and CDR2 sequences are SQVTM and ANQGSEA. V was shortened by 6 bases and J by 0 bases, with 12 bases between the two germline ends. The CDR3 loop spans 13 amino acids. The CDR3 loop reads CSVATSPSYEQYF. The CDR3 DNA reads TGCAGCGTCGCTACGTCCCCCTCCTACGAGCAGTACTTC.

This clone occurred a few times. The chain combines TRBV28 with TRBJ2-3; the match to TRBD2 covers 10 bases. The CDR3 loop spans 16 amino acids. After removal of 5 bases from V and 1 base from J, the junction contained 6 bases not matched to a gene. Germline values: CDR1 MDHEN, CDR2 SYDVKM. The CDR3 sequence: CASSPSGRGRTDTQYF. CDR3 bases: TGTGCCAGCAGTCCCAGCGGGAGGGGACGCACAGATACGCAGTATTTT.

This clone was counted only a few times. The rearrangement joins TRBV29-1 to TRBJ2-3, with D unresolved. Deletions cut 0 bases from V and 0 bases from J, with 7 bases between. The CDR3 has 14 amino acids. Germline CDR1 is SQVTM and CDR2 is ANQGSEA. The CDR3 region is CSVEDRSSTDTQYF. For the CDR3, the DNA is TGCAGCGTTGAAGACAGATCTAGCACAGATACGCAGTATTTT.

This CDR3 reads CSVAITSGRTEQYF. CDR3 in DNA: TGCAGCGTAGCCATAACTAGCGGGAGGACCGAGCAGTACTTC. V and J are TRBV29-1 and TRBJ2-7, with 12 bases matching TRBD2. The CDR3 runs to 14 residues. Trimming removed 6 bases from V and 6 bases from J; junction bases left unmatched: 9. Germline V gene sequence: CDR1 SQVTM, CDR2 ANQGSEA.

V and J are TRBV5-6 and TRBJ2-1, with TRBD1 matching over 10 bases. This CDR3 comprises 15 residues. Germline loops: CDR1 SGHDT, CDR2 YYEEEE. With 4 bases clipped from V and 3 bases from J, the junction kept 4 bases outside the gene matches. This chain's CDR3 is CASSEDRGIYNEQFF. The CDR3 DNA sequence: TGTGCCAGCAGCGAGGACAGGGGGATCTACAATGAGCAGTTCTTC.

V gene TRBV5-1 combines with J gene TRBJ2-5, with D possibly being TRBD2 (6 bases). With 1 base removed from V and 4 bases from J, the gap between germline ends came to 11 bases. The germline CDR1 and CDR2 sequences are SGHRS and YFSETQ. This CDR3 region has 14 residues. This chain's CDR3 is CASSLFGSGETQYF. CDR3 coding DNA: TGCGCCAGCAGCTTGTTCGGGAGTGGAGAGACCCAGTACTTC.

The rearrangement links TRBV20-1 to TRBJ2-3; D is unresolved. V was trimmed by 3 bases and J by 11 bases, leaving 12 bases between them. The germline V gene has CDR1 DFQATT and CDR2 SNEGSKA (reference sequence). The length of the CDR3 is 11 residues. CDR3 DNA sequence: TGCAGTGCTAGCCAGTCCCACCAGCAGTATTTT. This sequence encodes CSASQSHQQYF.

The chain has TRBV7-6 and TRBJ2-5, with TRBD2 matching over 8 bases. Per the germline V gene, CDR1 is SGHVS and CDR2 is FNYEAQ. J was trimmed by 3 bases and V by 7 bases; bases with no gene match: 7. The CDR3 has 14 amino acids. The CDR3 protein is CASKSGSTEETQYF. The CDR3 bases are TGTGCCAGCAAAAGCGGGAGCACGGAAGAGACCCAGTACTTC.

This clone was seen a handful of times. The rearrangement joins TRBV29-1 to TRBJ2-7, with TRBD1 matching over 8 bases. The CDR3 consists of 13 residues. In germline, CDR1 is SQVTM, CDR2 ANQGSEA. V was pared by 0 bases and J by 3 bases, with 1 base of the junction left unmatched. The CDR3 loop reads CSVEETGVYEQYF. The CDR3 DNA reads TGCAGCGTTGAAGAGACAGGGGTCTACGAGCAGTACTTC.

V usage is TRBV15 and J usage is TRBJ1-4; no reliable D call. Deletions cut 0 bases from V and 3 bases from J, with 17 bases between. Germline-derived CDR1 and CDR2 are LNHNV and YYDKDF (reference sequence). CDR3 size: 18 residues. CDR3 in DNA: TGTGCCACCAGCAGAGAGGCGGATTTGGAGGTAGCTAATGAAAAACTGTTTTTT. Its protein product is CATSREADLEVANEKLFF.

This clone was observed a handful of times. The chain joins TRBV10-3 to TRBJ1-5, with a weak D call TRBD1 (5 bases). Between the trimmed V and J ends, which lost 5 bases and 8 bases, there was a span of 13 bases. Germline CDR1 ENHRY, CDR2 SYGVKD. This CDR3 is 13 amino acids long. CDR3 DNA sequence: TGTGCCATCAGTTTCGACAGATCGGAGCCCCAGCATTTT. This encodes CAISFDRSEPQHF.

This clone was recorded a few times. V and J are TRBV29-1 and TRBJ2-5; 7 nucleotides agree with TRBD2. V dropped 3 bases and J dropped 5; count of bases not matched to a gene: 3. Germline V gives CDR1 SQVTM, CDR2 ANQGSEA. The CDR3 has 12 amino acids. Here the CDR3 reads CSVEAGVETQYF. For the CDR3, the DNA is TGCAGCGTTGAGGCGGGAGTGGAGACCCAGTACTTC.

Only a few counts were recorded for this clone. In DNA form, the CDR3 reads TGTGCCTGGAGTGTGGTCACTTCCTACGAGCAGTACTTC. Translating it yields CAWSVVTSYEQYF. The V gene is TRBV30, the J gene TRBJ2-7; D is unresolved. Trimming took off 0 bases at V and 1 base at J, with 7 bases between the two ends. Germline lookup yields CDR1 GTSNPN and CDR2 SVGIG (reference sequence). This CDR3 has 13 residues.

The chain is built from TRBV29-1 and TRBJ2-3; 9 bases are shared with TRBD1. Unmatched junction bases numbered 4, after V lost 5 bases and J lost 1 base. CDR1 is SQVTM, CDR2 ANQGSEA, per germline. This CDR3 is built from 14 residues. CDR3 loop: CSVPRTGGTDTQYF. CDR3 bases: TGCAGCGTTCCCCGGACAGGGGGCACAGATACGCAGTATTTT.

V and J are TRBV29-1 and TRBJ2-1; 9 bases map to TRBD2. Germline values: CDR1 SQVTM, CDR2 ANQGSEA. The V gene end was trimmed by 4 bases and the J gene end by 4 bases; junction bases not matched to a gene: 23. The CDR3 extends over 20 amino acids. The CDR3 sequence: CSVVLAGGGQETSGYNEQFF. The CDR3 DNA reads as TGCAGCGTTGTACTGGCGGGGGGCGGGCAAGAGACTAGCGGATACAATGAGCAGTTCTTC.

This clone was recorded only once. The V and J genes are TRBV6-6 and TRBJ2-7, with D perhaps matching TRBD1 (7 bases). CDR1 and CDR2 from the germline V gene are MNHNY and SVGAGI (reference sequence). This CDR3 has 16 residues. V lost 5 bases, J lost 4 bases, and 21 bases lay in between. The CDR3 region is CASSGRDRAEGYEQYF. DNA for the CDR3: TGTGCCAGCAGTGGCCGCGACAGGGCGGAGGGGTACGAGCAGTACTTC.

This clone was seen only a few times. The rearrangement links TRBV14 to TRBJ1-1, with no clear D. Trimming took 6 bases from V and 5 from J, leaving 16 bases between them. This CDR3 region has 14 residues. Germline CDR1 SGHDN, CDR2 FVKESK. CDR3 residues: CASSLQERGTEAFF. For the CDR3, the DNA is TGTGCCAGCAGTCTCCAGGAAAGAGGGACTGAAGCTTTCTTT.